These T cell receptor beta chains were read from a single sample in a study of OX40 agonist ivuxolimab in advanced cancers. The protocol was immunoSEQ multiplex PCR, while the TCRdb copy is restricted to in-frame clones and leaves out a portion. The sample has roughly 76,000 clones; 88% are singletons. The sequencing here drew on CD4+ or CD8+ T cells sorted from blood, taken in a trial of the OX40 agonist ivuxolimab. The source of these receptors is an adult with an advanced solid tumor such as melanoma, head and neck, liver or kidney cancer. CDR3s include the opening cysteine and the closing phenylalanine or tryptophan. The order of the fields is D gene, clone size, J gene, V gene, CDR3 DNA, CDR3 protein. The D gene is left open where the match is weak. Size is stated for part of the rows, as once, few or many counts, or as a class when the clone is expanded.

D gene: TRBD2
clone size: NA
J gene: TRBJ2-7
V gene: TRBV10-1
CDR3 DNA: TGCGCCAGCAGTGAGGGGACTAGAGACGAGCAGTACTTC
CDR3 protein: CASSEGTRDEQYF

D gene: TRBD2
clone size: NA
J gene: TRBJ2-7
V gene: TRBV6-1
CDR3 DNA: TGTGCCAGCAGTGAAAGCGGGGGGCGGGGGAGCGGGGACAGCTACGAGCAGTACTTC
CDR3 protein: CASSESGGRGSGDSYEQYF

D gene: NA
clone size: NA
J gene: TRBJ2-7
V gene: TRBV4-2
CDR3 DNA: TGTGCCAGCAGCCGTGGACTGGAGAGCTCCTACGAGCAGTACTTC
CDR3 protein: CASSRGLESSYEQYF

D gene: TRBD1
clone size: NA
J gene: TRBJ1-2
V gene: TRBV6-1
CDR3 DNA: TGTGCCAGCAGACAGGGGAGTGACTATGGCTACACCTTC
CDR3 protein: CASRQGSDYGYTF

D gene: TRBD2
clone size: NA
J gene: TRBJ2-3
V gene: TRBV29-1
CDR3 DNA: TGCAGCGTCCTCGGACTAGCGGGAGTAGATACGCAGTATTTT
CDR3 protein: CSVLGLAGVDTQYF

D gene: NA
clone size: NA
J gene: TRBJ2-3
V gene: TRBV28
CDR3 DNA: TGTGCCAGCACGGGGGCGTTAGATACGCAGTATTTT
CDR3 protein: CASTGALDTQYF

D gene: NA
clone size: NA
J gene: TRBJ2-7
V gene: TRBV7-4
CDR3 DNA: TGTGCCAGCAGCCCGATTCGGGGGTTGATCTCCTACGAGCAGTACTTC
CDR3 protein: CASSPIRGLISYEQYF

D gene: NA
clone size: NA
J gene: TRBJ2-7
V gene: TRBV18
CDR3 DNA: TGTGCCAGCTCACCCCCGGGGGCGGGTACCTACGAGCAGTACTTC
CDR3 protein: CASSPPGAGTYEQYF

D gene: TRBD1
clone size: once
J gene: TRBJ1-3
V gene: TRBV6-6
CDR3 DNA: TGTGCCAGCAAAAACAGGGGGTACTCTGGAAACACCATATATTTT
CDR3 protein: CASKNRGYSGNTIYF

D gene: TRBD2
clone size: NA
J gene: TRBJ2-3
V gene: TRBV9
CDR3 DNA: TGTGCCAGCAGCGTACACCTAGCGGGAGAAGGAGAGGATACGCAGTATTTT
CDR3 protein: CASSVHLAGEGEDTQYF

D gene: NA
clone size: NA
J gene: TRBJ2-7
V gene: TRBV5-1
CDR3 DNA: TGCGCCAGCAGCCCAACGGCTCAGGGAACCTACGAGCAGTACTTC
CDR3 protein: CASSPTAQGTYEQYF

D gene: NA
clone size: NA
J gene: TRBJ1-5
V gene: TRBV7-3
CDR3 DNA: TGTGCCAGCAGCTTACCCGGGACGGGCAATCAGCCCCAGCATTTT
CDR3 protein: CASSLPGTGNQPQHF

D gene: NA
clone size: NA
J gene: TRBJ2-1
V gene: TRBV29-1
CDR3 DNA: TGCAGCGTTGAAGAGGGCCTAGCTAACAATGAGCAGTTCTTC
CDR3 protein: CSVEEGLANNEQFF

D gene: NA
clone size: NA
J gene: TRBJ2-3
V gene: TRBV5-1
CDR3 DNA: TGCGCCACCTCGTCGGGGGCGAACACAGATACGCAGTATTTT
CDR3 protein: CATSSGANTDTQYF

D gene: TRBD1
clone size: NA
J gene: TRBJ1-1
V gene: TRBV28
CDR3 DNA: TGTGCCAGCAGCCCACCCGGGACAGGGGTGGATGGGGGAGCTTTCTTT
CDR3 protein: CASSPPGTGVDGGAFF

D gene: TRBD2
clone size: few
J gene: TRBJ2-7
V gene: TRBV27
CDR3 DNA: TGTGCCAGCAGTTTGAGGACTAGCGGGTCCTACGAGCAGTACTTC
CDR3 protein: CASSLRTSGSYEQYF

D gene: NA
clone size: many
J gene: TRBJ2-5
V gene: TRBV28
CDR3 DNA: TGTGCCAGCAGTTCCATCCGTAACCCCCAGTACTTC
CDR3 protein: CASSSIRNPQYF

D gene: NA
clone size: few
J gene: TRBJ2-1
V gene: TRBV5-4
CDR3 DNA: TGTGCCAGCAGATGGGACCTCAATGAGCAGTTCTTC
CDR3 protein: CASRWDLNEQFF

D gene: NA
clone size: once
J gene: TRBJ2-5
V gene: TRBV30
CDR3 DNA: TGTGCCTGGAGTGGGGCGACCCGGTTGATTAGGACCCAGTACTTC
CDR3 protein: CAWSGATRLIRTQYF

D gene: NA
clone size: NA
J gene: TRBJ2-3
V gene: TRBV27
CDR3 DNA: TGTGCCAGCAAGTCTCGGGGCACAGATACGCAGTATTTT
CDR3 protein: CASKSRGTDTQYF

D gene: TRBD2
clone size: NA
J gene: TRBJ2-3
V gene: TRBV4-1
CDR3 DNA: TGCGCCAGCAGCCAAAGGCCCCTAGCGGGAGCTATTACAGATACGCAGTATTTT
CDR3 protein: CASSQRPLAGAITDTQYF

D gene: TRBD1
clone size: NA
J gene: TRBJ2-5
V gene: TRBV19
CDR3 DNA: TGTGCCAGCCAAGAAGGGGGCGTCCCCCAAGAGACCCAGTACTTC
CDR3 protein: CASQEGGVPQETQYF

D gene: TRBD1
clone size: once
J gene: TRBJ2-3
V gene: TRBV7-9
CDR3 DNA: TGTGCCAGGACCGGACAGGGGGGCACAGATACGCAGTATTTT
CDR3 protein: CARTGQGGTDTQYF

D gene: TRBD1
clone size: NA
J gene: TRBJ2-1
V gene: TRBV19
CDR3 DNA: TGTGCCAGTAGTACGTCGGGACAGGTCTACAATGAGCAGTTCTTC
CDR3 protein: CASSTSGQVYNEQFF

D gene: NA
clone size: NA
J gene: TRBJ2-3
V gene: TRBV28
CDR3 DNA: TGTGCCAGCAGTGCCCAATTGGAAGGGCAGTATTTT
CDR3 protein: CASSAQLEGQYF

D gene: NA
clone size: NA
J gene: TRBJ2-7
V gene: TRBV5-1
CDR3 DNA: TGCGCCAGCAGCTTGGTACCCGGGACGGATACCTACGAGCAGTACTTC
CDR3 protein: CASSLVPGTDTYEQYF

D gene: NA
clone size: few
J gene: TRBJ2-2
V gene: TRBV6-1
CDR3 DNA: TGTGCCAGCAGATCTAGCTGGAACACCGGGGAGCTGTTTTTT
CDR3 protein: CASRSSWNTGELFF

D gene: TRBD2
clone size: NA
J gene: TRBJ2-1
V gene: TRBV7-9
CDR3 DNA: TGTGCCAGCAGCCCCCCAGGGACTAGCGGGATTAATGAGCAGTTCTTC
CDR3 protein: CASSPPGTSGINEQFF

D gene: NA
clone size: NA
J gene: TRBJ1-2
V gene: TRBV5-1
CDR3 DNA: TGCGCCAGCAGCGACCCGGGTAACTATGGCTACACCTTC
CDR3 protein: CASSDPGNYGYTF

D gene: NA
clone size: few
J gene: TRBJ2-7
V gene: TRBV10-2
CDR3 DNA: TGCGCCAGCAGACTGACGGAGAGCTCCTACGAGCAGTACTTC
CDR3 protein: CASRLTESSYEQYF

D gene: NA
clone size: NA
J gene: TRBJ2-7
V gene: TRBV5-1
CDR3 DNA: TGCGCCAGCAGCTACGAAGGACAGACGACCTACGAGCAGTACTTC
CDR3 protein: CASSYEGQTTYEQYF

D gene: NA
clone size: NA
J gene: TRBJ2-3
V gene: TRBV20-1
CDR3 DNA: TGCAGTGCTAGCCTTGGGGGTACGCAGTATTTT
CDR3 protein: CSASLGGTQYF

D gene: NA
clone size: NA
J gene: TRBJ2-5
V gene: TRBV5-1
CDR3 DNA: TGCGCCAGTCTTCCAGGGATTGGAGAGACCCAGTACTTC
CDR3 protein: CASLPGIGETQYF

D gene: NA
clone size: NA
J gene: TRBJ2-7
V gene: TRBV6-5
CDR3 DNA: TGTGCCATGGACAGGTCTAGCGGAACTGTCTACGAGCAGTACTTC
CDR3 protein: CAMDRSSGTVYEQYF

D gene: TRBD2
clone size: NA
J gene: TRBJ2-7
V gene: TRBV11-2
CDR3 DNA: TGTGCCAGCAGCGCCAGCGGGAGGAGGTACGAGCAGTACTTC
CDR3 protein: CASSASGRRYEQYF

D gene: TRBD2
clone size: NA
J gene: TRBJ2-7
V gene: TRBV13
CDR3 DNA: TGTGCCAGCAGCTTAGGACTAGCGGCCTCCTACGAGCAGTACTTC
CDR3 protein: CASSLGLAASYEQYF

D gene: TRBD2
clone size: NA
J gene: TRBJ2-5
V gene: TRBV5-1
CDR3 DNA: TGCGCCAGCAGCTGGTTAGCGGGAGTGCAAGAGACCCAGTACTTC
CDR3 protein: CASSWLAGVQETQYF

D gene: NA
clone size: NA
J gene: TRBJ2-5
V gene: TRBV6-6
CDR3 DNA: TGTGCCAGCACCAACATAGGACAGCAAGAGACCCAGTACTTC
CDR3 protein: CASTNIGQQETQYF

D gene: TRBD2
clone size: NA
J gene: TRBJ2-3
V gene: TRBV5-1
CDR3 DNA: TGCGCCAGCAGCTTAGCTAGCGGAGCTAGCACAGATACGCAGTATTTT
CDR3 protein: CASSLASGASTDTQYF

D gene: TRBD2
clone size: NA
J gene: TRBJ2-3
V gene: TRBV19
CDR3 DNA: TGTGCCAGTAGTACGGGACTAGCGGGAGAAGCAGATACGCAGTATTTT
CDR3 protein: CASSTGLAGEADTQYF

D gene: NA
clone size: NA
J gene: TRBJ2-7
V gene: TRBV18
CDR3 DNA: TGTGCCAGCTCAAGGGACGGTTCCCTAGCCGAGCAGTACTTC
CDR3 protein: CASSRDGSLAEQYF

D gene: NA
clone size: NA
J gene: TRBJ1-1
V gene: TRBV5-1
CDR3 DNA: TGCGCCAGCAGCTTGGGGGCAGGGGATAACACTGAAGCTTTCTTT
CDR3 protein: CASSLGAGDNTEAFF

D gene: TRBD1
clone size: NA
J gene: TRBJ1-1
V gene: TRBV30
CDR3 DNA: TGTGCCTGGTCCAGGGGGGACACTGAAGCTTTCTTT
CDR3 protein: CAWSRGDTEAFF

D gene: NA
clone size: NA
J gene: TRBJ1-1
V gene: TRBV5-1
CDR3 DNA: TGCGCCAGCAGCCTTTCAACCAACACTGAAGCTTTCTTT
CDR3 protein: CASSLSTNTEAFF

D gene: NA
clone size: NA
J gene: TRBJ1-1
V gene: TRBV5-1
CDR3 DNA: TGCGCCAGCAGCTTGGTTGGGAGAAACACTGAAGCTTTCTTT
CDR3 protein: CASSLVGRNTEAFF

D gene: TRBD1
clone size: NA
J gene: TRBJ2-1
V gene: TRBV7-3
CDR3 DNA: TGTGCCAGCAGCCGACGGGACAGAGGTGACAATGAGCAGTTCTTC
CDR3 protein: CASSRRDRGDNEQFF

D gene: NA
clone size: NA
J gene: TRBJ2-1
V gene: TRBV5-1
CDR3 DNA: TGCGCCAGCAGGCAGTCGGGAGAGTTCGATGAGCAGTTCTTC
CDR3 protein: CASRQSGEFDEQFF

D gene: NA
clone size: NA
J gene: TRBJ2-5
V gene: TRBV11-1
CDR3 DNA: TGTGCCAGCAGCCCCGACGCAACCCAGTACTTC
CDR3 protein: CASSPDATQYF

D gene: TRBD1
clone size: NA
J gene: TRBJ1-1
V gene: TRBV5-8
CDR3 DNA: TGCGCCAGCAGCTTGGGAGGGACAGGGAACACTGAAGCTTTCTTT
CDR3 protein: CASSLGGTGNTEAFF